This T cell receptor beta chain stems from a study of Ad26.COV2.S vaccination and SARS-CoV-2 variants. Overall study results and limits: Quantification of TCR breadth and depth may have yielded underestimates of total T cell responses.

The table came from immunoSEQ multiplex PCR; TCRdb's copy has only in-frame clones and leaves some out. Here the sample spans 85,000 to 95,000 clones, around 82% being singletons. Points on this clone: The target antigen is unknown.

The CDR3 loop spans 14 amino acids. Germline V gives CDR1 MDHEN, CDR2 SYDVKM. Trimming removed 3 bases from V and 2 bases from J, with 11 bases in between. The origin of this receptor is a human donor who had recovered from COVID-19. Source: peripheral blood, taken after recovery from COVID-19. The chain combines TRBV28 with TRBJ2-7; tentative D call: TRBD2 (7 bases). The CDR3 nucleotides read TGTGCCAGCAGTTTCAGGGGACTAACCTACGAGCAGTACTTC. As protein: CASSFRGLTYEQYF.